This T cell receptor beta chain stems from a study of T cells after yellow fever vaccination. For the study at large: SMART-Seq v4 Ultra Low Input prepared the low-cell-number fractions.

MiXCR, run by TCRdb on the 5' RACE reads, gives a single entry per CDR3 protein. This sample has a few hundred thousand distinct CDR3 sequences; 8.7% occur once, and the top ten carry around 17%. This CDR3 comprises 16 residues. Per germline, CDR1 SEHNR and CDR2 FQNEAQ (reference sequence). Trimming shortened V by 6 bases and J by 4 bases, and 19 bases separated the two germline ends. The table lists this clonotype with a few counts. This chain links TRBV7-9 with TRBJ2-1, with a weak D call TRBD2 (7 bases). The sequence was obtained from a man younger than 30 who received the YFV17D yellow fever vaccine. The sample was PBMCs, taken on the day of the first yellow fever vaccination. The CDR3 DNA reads TGTGCCAGCAGTTCTCTTGGGGGGGGCGGTTACAATGAGCAGTTCTTC. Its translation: CASSSLGGGGYNEQFF.